These 20 T cell receptor beta chains share one sample of origin, sequenced in a study of cytomegalovirus exposure and HLA in healthy donors. Primers: 60 Vbeta forward and 13 Jbeta reverse. Profiled with immunoSEQ multiplex PCR; TCRdb holds only in-frame clones, not every one. The sample gives under 200,000 clones, around 77% of which show up once; over 3% is in the top ten. Sequencing was done on a sample of PBMCs. These TCRs come from a female donor in good health and CMV-seronegative.

The chain employs TRBV19 and TRBJ2-7, with 7 bases aligning to TRBD2. CDR1 and CDR2 from the germline V gene are LNHDA and SQIVND (reference sequence). This CDR3 comprises 14 residues. With V trimmed by 3 bases and J by 3 bases, 5 bases remained unmatched. The DNA of the CDR3 is TGTGCCAGTAGTATTATGGCGGGAGACTACGAGCAGTACTTC. It is translated as CASSIMAGDYEQYF.

This clone has more than one count but fewer than ten. This chain links TRBV4-1 with TRBJ1-4; 7 bases agree with TRBD1. Germline assignment: CDR1 MGHRA and CDR2 YSYEKL. The CDR3 runs 15 residues. J gave up 5 bases and V 0 bases, and 3 bases lay outside the gene matches. The CDR3 DNA reads as TGCGCCAGCAGCCAAGAAGGGACAGTAAATGAAAAACTGTTTTTT. Its translation: CASSQEGTVNEKLFF.

The chain uses TRBV9 and TRBJ2-1; a possible D gene is TRBD2 (6 bases). Trimming cost V 0 bases and J 4 bases, with 11 bases left between them. The CDR3 sequence is 15 residues long. Germline assignment: CDR1 SGDLS and CDR2 YYNGEE. CDR3: CASSVGIAEYNEQFF. Here the CDR3 DNA reads TGTGCCAGCAGCGTAGGAATAGCGGAGTACAATGAGCAGTTCTTC. Together with reference TRBV9 and TRBJ2-1, the CDR3 gives the full variable domain: DSGVTQTPKHLITATGQRVTLRCSPRSGDLSVYWYQQSLDQGLQFLIQYYNGEERAKGNILERFSAQQFPDLHSELNLSSLELGDSALYFCASSVGIAEYNEQFFGPGTRLTVL.

This clone was seen once. The DNA of the CDR3 is TGTGCCTGGAGTGGAACAGCCAATAATTCACCCCTCCACTTT. Translation: CAWSGTANNSPLHF. The rearrangement links TRBV30 to TRBJ1-6; no reliable D call. CDR1 is GTSNPN, CDR2 SVGIG, per germline (reference sequence). V was clipped by 1 base and J by 5 bases, with 9 bases between them. This CDR3 contains 14 residues.

The sample holds a few counts of this clone. The chain recombines TRBV27 with TRBJ1-1; possible D gene TRBD1, 6 bases. V was cut by 7 bases and J by 4 bases, with 16 bases left in between. In germline, CDR1 is MNHEY, CDR2 SMNVEV (reference sequence). The CDR3 loop spans 14 amino acids. Here the CDR3 DNA reads TGTGCCAGCACCGGAACAGGGCTGGGCACTGAAGCTTTCTTT. Amino acids: CASTGTGLGTEAFF.

The chain recombines TRBV5-1 with TRBJ1-1; the D gene is possibly TRBD1 (5 bases). The CDR3 extends over 14 amino acids. Trimming took 4 bases from V and 2 from J, leaving 12 bases between them. Germline CDR1 is SGHRS and CDR2 is YFSETQ. The CDR3 bases are TGCGCCAGCAGCGCTGGGGCGAGTAACACTGAAGCTTTCTTT. Amino acids: CASSAGASNTEAFF.

This clone was found a few times. The DNA for the CDR3 is TGCGCCAGCAGCCCTGGACAGGCAGGCTCCCTCCACTTT. Protein sequence: CASSPGQAGSLHF. The V call is TRBV5-1, the J call TRBJ1-6; 7 positions match TRBD1. The J segment lost 14 bases and the V segment lost 4 bases, leaving 9 bases of the junction unmatched. CDR3 length: 13 amino acids. Germline CDR1 reads SGHRS; CDR2 reads YFSETQ.

V and J are TRBV29-1 and TRBJ1-1; 9 positions agree with TRBD1. From germline, CDR1 is SQVTM and CDR2 ANQGSEA. V was clipped by 6 bases and J by 4 bases; unmatched bases: 6. The CDR3 length is 13 residues. The CDR3 protein is CSVGQGQGTEAFF. The DNA of the CDR3 is TGCAGCGTAGGACAGGGGCAGGGCACTGAAGCTTTCTTT.

This clone is medium-sized (0.01 to 0.1%) within its sample. The V and J genes are TRBV5-6 and TRBJ2-3, with 7 bases aligning to TRBD2. Germline trimming cut 4 bases from V and 0 bases from J; bases unmatched to any gene: 11. The CDR3 totals 17 residues. Germline CDR1 reads SGHDT; CDR2 reads YYEEEE. The CDR3 nucleotides read TGTGCCAGCAGCAACGAAGCGGGGTTTACTAGCACAGATACGCAGTATTTT. Protein: CASSNEAGFTSTDTQYF. Full variable domain (outside the CDR3, taken from reference TRBV5-6 and TRBJ2-3): DAGVTQSPTHLIKTRGQQVTLRCSPKSGHDTVSWYQQALGQGPQFIFQYYEEEERQRGNFPDRFSGHQFPNYSSELNVNALLLGDSALYLCASSNEAGFTSTDTQYFGPGTRLTVL.

The chain joins TRBV7-9 to TRBJ2-5, with 12 bases identical to TRBD1. After removal of 5 bases from V and 5 bases from J, the junction contained 6 bases not matched to a gene. CDR3 length: 15 residues. Germline CDR1 is SEHNR and CDR2 is FQNEAQ (reference sequence). DNA for the CDR3: TGTGCCAGCAGCGACCGGGACAGGGGGCGGGAGACCCAGTACTTC. This codes for CASSDRDRGRETQYF.

This clone was observed a single time. The chain is built from TRBV7-2 and TRBJ2-3; maybe TRBD2 (6 bases). Germline V gives CDR1 SGHTA, CDR2 FQGNSA. Trimming took off 1 base at V and 1 base at J, with 9 bases between the two ends. This CDR3 spans 15 amino acids. The CDR3 is CASSLVGGGTDTQYF. DNA of the CDR3: TGTGCCAGCAGCTTAGTTGGAGGGGGCACAGATACGCAGTATTTT. Drawing the rest from reference TRBV7-2 and TRBJ2-3, the complete variable domain is GAGVSQSPSNKVTEKGKDVELRCDPISGHTALYWYRQSLGQGLEFLIYFQGNSAPDKSGLPSDRFSAERTGGSVSTLTIQRTQQEDSAVYLCASSLVGGGTDTQYFGPGTRLTVL.

This chain connects TRBV6-4 to TRBJ1-1; unclear D gene. The CDR3 length is 13 residues. Germline CDR1 reads MRHNA; CDR2 reads SNTAGT. The V gene lost 0 bases and the J gene lost 3 bases, with 5 bases spanning the gap. The CDR3 nucleotides read TGTGCCAGCAGTGACTCTATTCACACTGAAGCTTTCTTT. It specifies CASSDSIHTEAFF.

The V call is TRBV5-1, the J call TRBJ2-5; D perhaps matches TRBD2 (5 bases). CDR3 length: 14 amino acids. Germline CDR1 is SGHRS and CDR2 is YFSETQ. Trimming left V 0 bases short and J 2 bases short, with 8 bases between. The CDR3 region is CASSLEPGQETQYF. The DNA of the CDR3 is TGCGCCAGCAGCTTGGAACCGGGGCAAGAGACCCAGTACTTC.

The DNA for the CDR3 is TGTGCCAGCAGTGGACAGCACGATCAGCCCCAGCATTTT. Translation gives CASSGQHDQPQHF. The rearrangement uses TRBV2 and TRBJ1-5; D might be TRBD1 (5 bases). The germline V gene has CDR1 SNHLY and CDR2 FYNNEI. CDR3 length: 13 residues. V dropped 4 bases and J dropped 5 bases, with 9 bases sitting between them.

This clone was seen once. The rearrangement joins TRBV5-1 to TRBJ2-2; the D gene is possibly TRBD2 (6 bases). V lost 0 bases and J 3 bases, leaving 12 bases between the germline ends. The CDR3 has 16 residues. Germline assignment: CDR1 SGHRS and CDR2 YFSETQ. The CDR3 loop is CASSLAFGGDTGELFF. The DNA for the CDR3 is TGCGCCAGCAGCTTGGCCTTCGGAGGGGACACCGGGGAGCTGTTTTTT.

This clone was seen a single time. This chain's CDR3 is CASSVDPQDYGYTF. The CDR3 DNA is TGTGCCAGCAGCGTAGACCCCCAGGACTATGGCTACACCTTC. The chain links TRBV9 to TRBJ1-2; D ambiguous. Deletions cut 0 bases from V and 3 bases from J, with 9 bases between. Germline CDR1 reads SGDLS; CDR2 reads YYNGEE. The CDR3 sequence is 14 residues long.

The rearrangement joins TRBV27 to TRBJ1-6; D possibly corresponds to TRBD1 (5 bases). Germline V gene lookup returns CDR1 MNHEY and CDR2 SMNVEV (reference sequence). The CDR3 has 14 residues. Trimming shortened V by 7 bases and J by 6 bases, and 13 bases separated the two germline ends. DNA for the CDR3: TGTGCCAGCATGCCGGGACTGCCTAATTCACCCCTCCACTTT. Translation: CASMPGLPNSPLHF.

This rearrangement joins TRBV12-5 to TRBJ1-1; D perhaps matches TRBD1 (6 bases). The germline gives CDR1 LGHNT, CDR2 FRNRAP. V lost 2 bases, J lost 0 bases, and 22 bases lay in between. The CDR3 has 19 residues. The CDR3 is CASGLSTHYRVRMNTEAFF. CDR3 nucleotide sequence: TGTGCTAGTGGTTTGTCGACCCATTACAGGGTAAGGATGAACACTGAAGCTTTCTTT.

A few counts support this clone. In DNA, the CDR3 is TGTGCCTGGAGTGTCCGGACAAACCCCTACGAGCAGTACTTC. Its protein is CAWSVRTNPYEQYF. This sequence joins TRBV30 and TRBJ2-7, with D perhaps matching TRBD1 (5 bases). CDR3 length equals 14 residues. Germline V gene sequence: CDR1 GTSNPN, CDR2 SVGIG (reference sequence). Trimming removed 0 bases at V and 2 bases at J, with 11 bases between.

This clone showed up just a few times. CDR3: CASSESPGYGEKLFF. CDR3 sequence (DNA): TGCGCCAGCAGTGAGTCTCCAGGGTACGGCGAAAAACTGTTTTTT. The chain employs TRBV10-2 and TRBJ1-4; perhaps TRBD1 as D (5 bases). The CDR3 length is 15 residues. The germline gives CDR1 WSHSY, CDR2 SAAADI. V lost 0 bases and J 8 bases, leaving 13 bases between the germline ends.